These 32 T cell receptor beta chains were sequenced from one sample in a study of shared clonotypes between healthy human individuals. The protocol was immunoSEQ multiplex PCR, while the TCRdb copy is restricted to in-frame clones and leaves out a portion. The sample carries about 1,500,000 clones, roughly 96% recorded once. Material for sequencing was naive CD4+ T cells sorted from blood. Subset here: CD45RA+ positively selected. These receptors all stem from a man younger than 45 in good health.

V gene TRBV5-1 combines with J gene TRBJ2-7, with 7 bases aligning to TRBD2. Germline V gives CDR1 SGHRS, CDR2 YFSETQ. J lost 3 bases, V lost 0 bases, and 6 bases had no gene match. There are 15 residues in the CDR3. CDR3 protein: CASSLVGAGDYEQYF. CDR3 DNA sequence: TGCGCCAGCAGCTTGGTTGGGGCGGGAGACTACGAGCAGTACTTC.

The rearrangement links TRBV7-9 to TRBJ1-2; 7 bases line up with TRBD1. J gave up 5 bases and V 5 bases, and 11 bases lay outside the gene matches. The CDR3 totals 15 residues. Germline CDR1 SEHNR, CDR2 FQNEAQ (reference sequence). The CDR3 DNA follows: TGTGCCAGCAGCCTTATGGGGACAGCCCTGTATGGCTACACCTTC. Protein product: CASSLMGTALYGYTF.

This clone was seen more than once but under ten times. The chain links TRBV4-2 to TRBJ2-7, with D possibly matching TRBD1 (5 bases). There are 16 residues in the CDR3. With 4 bases removed from V and 2 bases from J, the gap between germline ends came to 18 bases. The germline V gene encodes CDR1 LGHNA and CDR2 YNFKEQ. Written as DNA, the CDR3 is TGTGCCAGCAGCCCTGGAAAGGGGCCTTACACCTACGAGCAGTACTTC. It codes for CASSPGKGPYTYEQYF.

The chain links TRBV20-1 to TRBJ2-5, with 8 bases matching TRBD1. J was trimmed by 5 bases and V by 8 bases; bases with no gene match: 4. This CDR3 is 11 amino acids long. Germline V gives CDR1 DFQATT, CDR2 SNEGSKA (reference sequence). Here the CDR3 reads CSRTGKETQYF. The CDR3 coding sequence is TGCAGTCGGACAGGGAAGGAGACCCAGTACTTC.

The chain carries TRBV5-5 and TRBJ2-7; TRBD2 matches 9 bases. The ends lost 2 bases at V and 2 bases at J; junction bases unmatched: 5. Germline V CDR1 and CDR2: SGHKS, YYEKEE (reference sequence). The CDR3 spans 15 residues. CDR3: CASSLASGKTYEQYF. In DNA, the CDR3 is TGTGCCAGCAGCTTAGCTAGCGGGAAAACCTACGAGCAGTACTTC.

In the case of this clone: Other DNA variants within this sample encode the same CDR3. The V and J genes are TRBV18 and TRBJ2-7; D unresolved. Germline CDR1 reads KGHSH; CDR2 reads LQKENI. Trimming pared 0 bases from V and 0 bases from J, leaving 6 bases between. The CDR3 runs 14 residues. The CDR3 sequence: CASSPPSSSYEQYF. DNA of the CDR3: TGTGCCAGCTCACCACCGAGTAGCTCCTACGAGCAGTACTTC.

The rearrangement uses TRBV2 and TRBJ2-3; possibly TRBD1 or TRBD2 for D (5 bases each). The V end was cut by 5 bases, the J end by 1 base, with 19 bases between. This CDR3 comprises 17 residues. Germline CDR1 SNHLY, CDR2 FYNNEI. CDR3 DNA: TGTGCCAGCAGTTCCAAGCCCGGGGCAAAACGCACAGATACGCAGTATTTT. The encoded protein is CASSSKPGAKRTDTQYF.

In this sample, this clone turned up once. This chain joins TRBV6-5 and TRBJ2-3; TRBD2 matches at 9 bases. The germline CDR1 and CDR2 sequences are MNHEY and SVGAGI. This CDR3 spans 14 amino acids. V shed 5 bases, J shed 6 bases, and the junction held 6 bases outside the gene matches. CDR3 amino acids: CASSRGTSWDTQYF. In nucleotides, the CDR3 is TGTGCCAGCAGTCGGGGGACTAGCTGGGATACGCAGTATTTT.

The rearrangement links TRBV7-3 to TRBJ2-3; TRBD1 matches at 9 bases. Trimming removed 6 bases from V and 3 bases from J; junction bases left unmatched: 7. CDR1 and CDR2 (germline): SGHTA, FQGTGA. This CDR3 is built from 15 residues. The CDR3 DNA reads as TGTGCCAGCAGTTATAGGACAGGGGCAACAGATACGCAGTATTTT. This encodes CASSYRTGATDTQYF.

The chain recombines TRBV29-1 with TRBJ2-1; weak D call: TRBD2 (5 bases). This CDR3 comprises 15 residues. CDR1 and CDR2 (germline): SQVTM, ANQGSEA. The V end was cut by 7 bases, the J end by 1 base, with 17 bases between. CDR3 coding DNA: TGCAGCGGTATTTGGCCGGGAAGGTCCTACAATGAGCAGTTCTTC. Its protein is CSGIWPGRSYNEQFF.

The chain combines TRBV2 with TRBJ2-1, with 7 positions matching TRBD1. V trimming: 4 bases; J trimming: 3 bases; junction bases outside the gene matches: 6. Germline V gives CDR1 SNHLY, CDR2 FYNNEI. CDR3 length equals 15 residues. The CDR3 protein is CASSARTGGYNEQFF. CDR3 DNA sequence: TGTGCCAGCAGTGCTCGGACAGGTGGCTACAATGAGCAGTTCTTC.

V gene TRBV7-3 combines with J gene TRBJ2-2; no reliable D call. Germline values: CDR1 SGHTA, CDR2 FQGTGA. The CDR3 totals 15 residues. The V and J ends lost 2 bases and 0 bases respectively, with 7 bases between them. The CDR3 sequence: CASSLVSSNTGELFF. DNA of the CDR3: TGTGCCAGCAGCTTAGTCAGTTCGAACACCGGGGAGCTGTTTTTT.

The V and J genes are TRBV19 and TRBJ2-7; 11 bases map to TRBD1. V gave up 4 bases and J gave up 0 bases; unmatched junction bases: 2. Germline loops: CDR1 LNHDA, CDR2 SQIVND (reference sequence). The CDR3 contains 15 residues. CDR3 amino acids: CASSTDRGHSYEQYF. The CDR3 DNA reads TGTGCCAGTAGTACGGACAGGGGGCACTCCTACGAGCAGTACTTC.

This clone has a single count. This chain uses TRBV4-3 with TRBJ2-1; 11 nucleotides agree with TRBD1. The CDR3 is made up of 17 amino acids. Germline CDR1 reads LGHNA; CDR2 reads YSLEER. V dropped 3 bases and J dropped 4; count of bases not matched to a gene: 8. The CDR3 spells CASSQEGRDRGYNEQFF. The CDR3 region has the DNA TGCGCCAGCAGCCAGGAAGGGAGGGACAGGGGGTACAATGAGCAGTTCTTC.

The V and J genes are TRBV28 and TRBJ1-1; 8 bases align to TRBD1. Trimming removed 4 bases from V and 7 bases from J; junction bases left unmatched: 17. This CDR3 has 17 amino acids. The germline V gene encodes CDR1 MDHEN and CDR2 SYDVKM. The CDR3 loop is CASSSRTGSVQADEAFF. For the CDR3, the DNA is TGTGCCAGCAGTTCCCGGACAGGGTCGGTACAAGCGGATGAAGCTTTCTTT.

Comment on this clone: This CDR3 is also generated by other DNA sequences in the sample. This chain joins TRBV5-1 and TRBJ2-1; 8 bases match TRBD1. The germline V gene has CDR1 SGHRS and CDR2 YFSETQ. This CDR3 is 15 amino acids long. V trimming: 0 bases; J trimming: 5 bases; junction bases outside the gene matches: 4. CDR3 bases: TGCGCCAGCAGCTTGGTCGGACAGGGCAACAATGAGCAGTTCTTC. This encodes CASSLVGQGNNEQFF.

This clone was picked up one time. V usage is TRBV5-4 and J usage is TRBJ2-3, with unresolved D. Germline V gene lookup returns CDR1 SGHNT and CDR2 YYREEE (reference sequence). CDR3 length: 13 residues. Trimming left V 3 bases short and J 2 bases short, with 7 bases between. The DNA of the CDR3 is TGTGCCAGCAGCTCTCCGGACACAGATACGCAGTATTTT. Amino acids: CASSSPDTDTQYF.

This chain connects TRBV2 to TRBJ1-5; D gene ambiguous. Germline loops: CDR1 SNHLY, CDR2 FYNNEI. The CDR3 is made up of 12 amino acids. V shed 2 bases and J shed 6 bases, with 5 bases lying between them. The chain's CDR3 is CASSERVQPQHF. CDR3 DNA: TGTGCCAGCAGTGAACGGGTTCAGCCCCAGCATTTT.

The chain couples TRBV5-1 to TRBJ1-2; 7 positions match TRBD1. The ends lost 4 bases at V and 7 bases at J; junction bases unmatched: 13. Germline V gives CDR1 SGHRS, CDR2 YFSETQ. This CDR3 is built from 15 residues. The CDR3 sequence is CASSPYLTGAGGYTF. The CDR3 DNA sequence: TGCGCCAGCAGCCCCTACCTAACAGGGGCGGGTGGCTACACCTTC.

CDR3 in DNA: TGTGCCAGCAGAAGAGAGACCCAGTACTTC. Amino acids: CASRRETQYF. V is TRBV28 and J is TRBJ2-5; no definite D call. CDR3 length: 10 residues. V lost 6 bases, J lost 4 bases, and 3 bases lay in between. The V gene's germline CDR1 is MDHEN and CDR2 SYDVKM. Complete variable domain (other parts from reference TRBV28 and TRBJ2-5): DVKVTQSSRYLVKRTGEKVFLECVQDMDHENMFWYRQDPGLGLRLIYFSYDVKMKEKGDIPEGYSVSREKKERFSLILESASTNQTSMYLCASRRETQYFGPGTRLLVL.

The chain employs TRBV10-2 and TRBJ1-3, with a tentative D call TRBD1 (5 bases). Trimming pared 2 bases from V and 11 bases from J, leaving 13 bases between. Germline assignment: CDR1 WSHSY and CDR2 SAAADI. This CDR3 has 13 amino acids. The CDR3 is CASSEIKGVAIYF. CDR3 nucleotide sequence: TGCGCCAGCAGTGAGATAAAAGGGGTGGCCATATATTTT.

The chain employs TRBV5-4 and TRBJ2-7, with a tentative D call TRBD2 (6 bases). Between the trimmed V and J ends, which lost 1 base and 0 bases, there was a span of 11 bases. The CDR3 covers 15 residues. Germline CDR1 reads SGHNT; CDR2 reads YYREEE (reference sequence). This chain's CDR3 is CASSLYAGTSYEQYF. In DNA form, the CDR3 reads TGTGCCAGCAGCTTGTACGCGGGGACCTCCTACGAGCAGTACTTC.

Here the CDR3 reads CASSLAGTGVDYGYTF. The CDR3 DNA follows: TGTGCCAGCAGCTTGGCGGGGACAGGGGTTGACTATGGCTACACCTTC. The rearrangement joins TRBV5-5 to TRBJ1-2; 10 bases line up with TRBD1. J was trimmed by 3 bases and V by 0 bases; bases with no gene match: 5. Germline V CDR1 and CDR2: SGHKS, YYEKEE (reference sequence). This CDR3 has 16 residues.

CDR3: CASSPSRTAYNEQFF. CDR3 DNA: TGTGCCAGCAGCCCCTCCAGGACAGCTTACAATGAGCAGTTCTTC. The chain couples TRBV11-3 to TRBJ2-1, with TRBD1 as a possible D gene (6 bases). Germline CDR1 is SGHNT and CDR2 is YENEEA. V was cut by 5 bases and J by 4 bases, with 15 bases left in between. The CDR3 covers 15 residues.

The genes are TRBV25-1 and TRBJ1-3; D is ambiguous. The V and J ends lost 6 bases and 3 bases respectively, with 18 bases between them. The germline V gene has CDR1 MGHDK and CDR2 SYGVNS. CDR3 length: 16 amino acids. The CDR3 protein is CASREDPGSDGNTIYF. The CDR3 DNA sequence: TGTGCCAGCAGGGAAGATCCAGGTAGCGATGGAAACACCATATATTTT.

The V gene is TRBV7-9, the J gene TRBJ2-7; 7 nucleotides agree with TRBD1. After removal of 4 bases from V and 7 bases from J, the junction contained 16 bases not matched to a gene. Germline V lookup: CDR1 SEHNR, CDR2 FQNEAQ (reference sequence). CDR3 length: 16 residues. The CDR3 protein is CASSWGRGLRSNEQYF. The DNA for the CDR3 is TGTGCCAGCAGCTGGGGAAGGGGGCTGAGGTCTAATGAGCAGTACTTC.

The CDR3 bases are TGCGCCAGCAGTGAGTTAGCCCACACCGGGGAGCTGTTTTTT. It yields the protein CASSELAHTGELFF. V is TRBV10-2 and J is TRBJ2-2; D is undetermined. This CDR3 region has 14 residues. Deletions cut 1 base from V and 3 bases from J, with 6 bases between. Germline values: CDR1 WSHSY, CDR2 SAAADI.

The chain couples TRBV4-3 to TRBJ2-2; D might be TRBD1 (6 bases). The V end lost 0 bases, the J end lost 4 bases, and 9 bases lay between the germline ends. The V gene's germline CDR1 is LGHNA and CDR2 YSLEER. The CDR3 runs to 15 residues. In nucleotides, the CDR3 is TGCGCCAGCAGCCAAGATCAGGGGCCCACCGGGGAGCTGTTTTTT. As protein: CASSQDQGPTGELFF.

The V and J genes are TRBV9 and TRBJ2-2, with D possibly being TRBD2 (6 bases). CDR3 length: 16 residues. V was pared by 0 bases and J by 1 base, with 10 bases between. Germline CDR1 and CDR2: SGDLS and YYNGEE. The CDR3 here is CASSVVGGGNTGELFF. CDR3 bases: TGTGCCAGCAGCGTAGTGGGGGGAGGGAACACCGGGGAGCTGTTTTTT. Full variable domain (remainder filled in from reference TRBV9 and TRBJ2-2): DSGVTQTPKHLITATGQRVTLRCSPRSGDLSVYWYQQSLDQGLQFLIQYYNGEERAKGNILERFSAQQFPDLHSELNLSSLELGDSALYFCASSVVGGGNTGELFFGEGSRLTVL.

The chain has TRBV9 and TRBJ2-3, with unresolved D. The V and J ends lost 3 bases and 8 bases respectively, with 22 bases between them. CDR1 is SGDLS and CDR2 is YYNGEE in the germline V gene. The CDR3 runs 16 residues. The CDR3 here is CASSEGSLLPDITQYF. CDR3 DNA sequence: TGTGCCAGCAGCGAAGGTAGTCTACTCCCAGATATTACGCAGTATTTT.

The chain recombines TRBV19 with TRBJ2-3, with D hard to call. Germline V gene lookup returns CDR1 LNHDA and CDR2 SQIVND (reference sequence). V gave up 6 bases and J gave up 6 bases, with 13 bases separating them. This CDR3 is built from 13 residues. CDR3 sequence (DNA): TGTGCCAGTAGGATACGACAATCTGATACGCAGTATTTT. Its translation is CASRIRQSDTQYF.

For this clone: This same CDR3 is encoded by further DNA sequences in the sample. The genes are TRBV6-5 and TRBJ2-1, with 10 bases lining up with TRBD1. V gave up 6 bases and J gave up 3 bases; unmatched junction bases: 5. Per germline, CDR1 MNHEY and CDR2 SVGAGI. The CDR3 is 15 residues long. The CDR3 region has the DNA TGTGCCAGCAGCGCGGGACAGGGGTTCTACAATGAGCAGTTCTTC. It translates to CASSAGQGFYNEQFF.